This T cell receptor beta chain originates from a study of identical twins. The length of the CDR3 is 13 residues. Trimming pared 5 bases from V and 6 bases from J, leaving 11 bases between. CDR1 and CDR2 from the germline V gene are SGHNT and YENEEA. TCRdb used MiXCR to reprocess the 5' RACE reads, holding one entry per CDR3 protein. In the table there are around 960,000 distinct CDR3 sequences, more than 9% of which are singletons. Whole-study findings and limits: Among monozygotic twins, out-of-frame TCR alpha sharing exceeded what models predicted. Partly confounded zero-insertion analyses could result from invariant MAIT and iNKT cells.

This clonotype was observed a few times. Its cognate antigen is unknown. These same records also appear under a second study, on yellow fever vaccine responses in identical twins.

Sequenced sample: PBMCs. The clonotype was recovered from a woman aged 18 to 35 in good health. The chain combines TRBV11-3 with TRBJ2-4; either TRBD1 or TRBD2 may fit D (5 bases each). The DNA for the CDR3 is TGTGCCAGCAGCCTTGGGACGGCAAACATTCAGTACTTC. This translates into CASSLGTANIQYF.